Below are 21 T cell receptor beta chains sequenced from a single sample in a study of blood T cell repertoires in COVID-19. The data were produced by immunoSEQ multiplex PCR, yet TCRdb's version contains in-frame clones alone and is incomplete. Among about 200,000 clones, 80% were seen once, and the ten largest hold 6.5% to 9%. The specimen was PBMCs or T cells enriched from blood (not recorded which). The receptors originated from a woman in her thirties or forties with acute COVID-19.

In this sample, this clone turned up a few times. In nucleotides, the CDR3 is TGTGCCAGCAGCTTAGGAGCCCTCGGCAGGGGGTACGAGCAGTACTTC. This translates into CASSLGALGRGYEQYF. The rearrangement links TRBV13 to TRBJ2-7; 7 nucleotides agree with TRBD1. The CDR3 is 16 residues long. Unmatched junction bases numbered 9, after V lost 0 bases and J lost 4 bases. Germline assignment: CDR1 PRHDT and CDR2 FYEKMQ (reference sequence).

The chain links TRBV19 to TRBJ2-2; TRBD2 agrees at 11 bases. In germline, CDR1 is LNHDA, CDR2 SQIVND (reference sequence). The CDR3 sequence is 16 residues long. V was clipped by 6 bases and J by 4 bases; unmatched bases: 7. CDR3 sequence (DNA): TGTGCCAGTAGCCCCCAGACTAGCGGGGTCACCGGGGAGCTGTTTTTT. Translation: CASSPQTSGVTGELFF.

Of note for this clone: Other DNA sequences in the sample encode the same CDR3. This chain connects TRBV11-2 to TRBJ1-2, with TRBD1 matching over 11 bases. Per germline, CDR1 SGHAT and CDR2 FQNNGV. There are 14 residues in the CDR3. V lost 3 bases, J lost 3 bases, and 0 bases stayed unmatched. In DNA, the CDR3 is TGTGCCAGCAGCTTGGGACAGGGGGACTATGGCTACACCTTC. Its translation: CASSLGQGDYGYTF.

The V gene is TRBV7-2, the J gene TRBJ2-1; D remains ambiguous. The V gene lost 0 bases and the J gene lost 4 bases, with 4 bases spanning the gap. The V gene's germline CDR1 is SGHTA and CDR2 FQGNSA. The CDR3 runs 13 residues. Here the CDR3 DNA reads TGTGCCAGCAGCTTAGCCAGTTACAATGAGCAGTTCTTC. It yields the protein CASSLASYNEQFF.

V and J are TRBV7-2 and TRBJ1-6; possible D gene TRBD1, 5 bases. Germline loops: CDR1 SGHTA, CDR2 FQGNSA. The ends were cut back, 5 bases at V and 5 bases at J, with 13 bases in the middle. The CDR3 has 15 residues. CDR3 in amino acids: CASSPQASDNSPLHF. The DNA for the CDR3 is TGTGCCAGCAGCCCACAGGCGTCGGATAATTCACCCCTCCACTTT. Supplemented by reference TRBV7-2 and TRBJ1-6, the full variable domain reads GAGVSQSPSNKVTEKGKDVELRCDPISGHTALYWYRQSLGQGLEFLIYFQGNSAPDKSGLPSDRFSAERTGGSVSTLTIQRTQQEDSAVYLCASSPQASDNSPLHFGNGTRLTVT.

The CDR3 DNA follows: TGTGCCAGCAGTCAGACACGCTCTGGAAACACCATATATTTT. It encodes CASSQTRSGNTIYF. The gene calls are TRBV28 and TRBJ1-3; D is unclear. V was shortened by 5 bases and J by 0 bases, with 8 bases between the two germline ends. CDR1 MDHEN and CDR2 SYDVKM come from the germline V gene. The CDR3 is 14 amino acids.

The chain couples TRBV9 to TRBJ2-3; weak D call: TRBD2 (6 bases). Germline V CDR1 and CDR2: SGDLS, YYNGEE. The CDR3 is made up of 20 amino acids. Trimming took 4 bases from V and 3 from J, leaving 30 bases between them. Written as DNA, the CDR3 is TGTGCCAGCAGCCGGGGGACCCCGGTATGGACGAGTAGGGCTACAGATACGCAGTATTTT. This codes for CASSRGTPVWTSRATDTQYF.

This sequence joins TRBV5-6 and TRBJ2-3; TRBD2 matches at 7 bases. In germline, CDR1 is SGHDT, CDR2 YYEEEE. The CDR3 is 15 residues long. V lost 2 bases to trimming and J lost 0 bases; unmatched junction nucleotides: 3. CDR3 amino acids: CASSFLGGSTDTQYF. The CDR3 DNA sequence: TGTGCCAGCAGCTTCCTGGGGGGGAGCACAGATACGCAGTATTTT. Complete variable domain (other parts from reference TRBV5-6 and TRBJ2-3): DAGVTQSPTHLIKTRGQQVTLRCSPKSGHDTVSWYQQALGQGPQFIFQYYEEEERQRGNFPDRFSGHQFPNYSSELNVNALLLGDSALYLCASSFLGGSTDTQYFGPGTRLTVL.

The chain uses TRBV7-9 and TRBJ1-4, with 9 positions matching TRBD1. Germline CDR1 and CDR2: SEHNR and FQNEAQ (reference sequence). Trimming cost V 0 bases and J 6 bases; bases outside gene matches: 8. This CDR3 has 17 residues. The DNA for the CDR3 is TGTGCCAGCAGCTTAGCCTCCACCGGGACAGGGCATGAAAAACTGTTTTTT. Translated, it gives CASSLASTGTGHEKLFF.

This clone showed up just once. The chain has TRBV6-5 and TRBJ1-1; the match to TRBD1 covers 9 bases. Germline CDR1 reads MNHEY; CDR2 reads SVGAGI. V was clipped by 8 bases and J by 7 bases; unmatched bases: 11. This CDR3 comprises 14 residues. CDR3 loop: CASPSPGQGNEAFF. The CDR3 DNA sequence: TGTGCCAGCCCTTCCCCGGGACAGGGAAATGAAGCTTTCTTT.

This clone appeared a few times. The genes are TRBV18 and TRBJ2-7, with TRBD1 as a possible D gene (5 bases). V gave up 4 bases and J gave up 2 bases, with 12 bases separating them. The germline V gene has CDR1 KGHSH and CDR2 LQKENI. CDR3 length equals 14 residues. The CDR3 reads CASSQGAQTYEQYF. As DNA, the CDR3 is TGTGCCAGCTCACAAGGGGCACAGACCTACGAGCAGTACTTC.

The chain employs TRBV10-3 and TRBJ1-1, with TRBD1 as a possible D gene (5 bases). There are 14 residues in the CDR3. Germline-derived CDR1 and CDR2 are ENHRY and SYGVKD. V lost 8 bases to trimming and J lost 0 bases, with 13 bases between them. CDR3 region: CAIGEGRMNTEAFF. CDR3 in DNA: TGTGCCATCGGGGAGGGACGGATGAACACTGAAGCTTTCTTT.

This clone was observed a handful of times. The chain employs TRBV19 and TRBJ1-5, with 8 bases identical to TRBD1. CDR1 LNHDA and CDR2 SQIVND come from the germline V gene (reference sequence). The CDR3 runs 14 residues. Trimming at V came to 11 bases and at J to 0 bases, leaving 6 bases not matched to a gene. For the CDR3, the DNA is TGTGCCGGCGGGACAGGAGATAGCAATCAGCCCCAGCATTTT. The encoded protein is CAGGTGDSNQPQHF.

This chain links TRBV15 with TRBJ1-5; 7 bases match TRBD1. CDR1 LNHNV and CDR2 YYDKDF come from the germline V gene (reference sequence). The CDR3 is 16 amino acids. V lost 2 bases, J lost 3 bases, and 7 bases stayed unmatched. This CDR3 is CATSRFPGQFNQPQHF. As DNA, the CDR3 is TGTGCCACCAGCAGATTCCCGGGACAGTTCAATCAGCCCCAGCATTTT.

The CDR3 nucleotides are TGTGCCAGCACCCGGGACAGCCTCTCCGACTCACCCCTCCACTTT. Residues: CASTRDSLSDSPLHF. The V call is TRBV28, the J call TRBJ1-6, with 7 bases fitting TRBD1. CDR1 is MDHEN and CDR2 is SYDVKM in the germline V gene. With V trimmed by 7 bases and J by 10 bases, 13 bases remained unmatched. The CDR3 consists of 15 residues. Complete variable domain (other parts from reference TRBV28 and TRBJ1-6): DVKVTQSSRYLVKRTGEKVFLECVQDMDHENMFWYRQDPGLGLRLIYFSYDVKMKEKGDIPEGYSVSREKKERFSLILESASTNQTSMYLCASTRDSLSDSPLHFGNGTRLTVT.

This clone was detected a few times. The CDR3 DNA sequence: TGTGCCAGCAGTGAAAGAGGCAAGGGGTTAGAAGATACGCAGTATTTT. Encoded protein: CASSERGKGLEDTQYF. The genes are TRBV25-1 and TRBJ2-3; D is perhaps TRBD1 (5 bases). Trimming removed 2 bases from V and 5 bases from J, with 17 bases in between. This CDR3 is 16 amino acids long. Germline CDR1 MGHDK, CDR2 SYGVNS.

This clone was found a few times. J is TRBJ1-1 and V is TRBV29-1; the D gene is possibly TRBD1 (6 bases). The CDR3 runs to 13 residues. The V end was cut by 6 bases, the J end by 3 bases, with 14 bases between. Germline V gene sequence: CDR1 SQVTM, CDR2 ANQGSEA. This chain's CDR3 is CSVGGQSYTEAFF. CDR3 nucleotides: TGCAGCGTGGGTGGACAGAGTTACACTGAAGCTTTCTTT. Filled out from reference TRBV29-1 and TRBJ1-1, the complete variable domain reads SAVISQKPSRDICQRGTSLTIQCQVDSQVTMMFWYRQQPGQSLTLIATANQGSEATYESGFVIDKFPISRPNLTFSTLTVSNMSPEDSSIYLCSVGGQSYTEAFFGQGTRLTVV.

The CDR3 region has the DNA TGTGCCAGCAGGGTCCAGTTAGCGTCCTACAATGAGCAGTTCTTC. Residues: CASRVQLASYNEQFF. The chain couples TRBV6-5 to TRBJ2-1, with D possibly being TRBD2 (5 bases). The CDR3 runs 15 residues. The germline CDR1 and CDR2 sequences are MNHEY and SVGAGI. Trimming cost V 6 bases and J 1 base, with 13 bases left between them.

The chain carries TRBV18 and TRBJ2-1, with TRBD2 matching 8 bases. V dropped 3 bases and J dropped 6; count of bases not matched to a gene: 10. This CDR3 has 16 residues. Germline assignment: CDR1 KGHSH and CDR2 LQKENI. CDR3 sequence reads: CASSPISGGGPNEQFF. As DNA, the CDR3 is TGTGCCAGCTCACCCATAAGCGGGGGTGGCCCCAATGAGCAGTTCTTC.

This chain links TRBV30 with TRBJ1-2; 7 bases match TRBD1. The CDR3 is 14 residues long. The germline V gene encodes CDR1 GTSNPN and CDR2 SVGIG (reference sequence). Germline trimming cut 0 bases from V and 6 bases from J; bases unmatched to any gene: 7. CDR3 region: CAWSVQGTANGYTF. In nucleotides, the CDR3 is TGTGCCTGGAGTGTACAGGGGACAGCGAATGGCTACACCTTC.

The chain carries TRBV6-1 and TRBJ2-1; 9 bases fit TRBD2. The CDR3 runs to 15 residues. Germline V gene sequence: CDR1 MNHNS, CDR2 SASEGT. V shed 3 bases, J shed 8 bases, and the junction held 8 bases outside the gene matches. The CDR3 DNA follows: TGTGCCAGCAGTGACCCCGGGACTAGCCCCCATGAGCAGTTCTTC. Its protein product is CASSDPGTSPHEQFF.